This T cell receptor (beta chain) is from a study of blood T cell repertoires in COVID-19. Background on the study: Sites in the United States, Italy and Spain provided acute and convalescent COVID-19 samples. PBMCs, B-cell-depleted T cells, or T cells were the source of the cDNA or gDNA that made up the material.

Original analysis: Estimation of nucleated cell counts was performed using reference gene primer amplification. Libraries were prepared by immunoSEQ multiplex PCR; TCRdb keeps only in-frame clonotypes and omits some of them. V, J and clone size were drawn from that table, and D and trimming were deduced from the DNA. The repertoire holds 200,000 to 300,000 clones, with about nine tenths as singletons. Germline loops: CDR1 DFQATT, CDR2 SNEGSKA (reference sequence). The CDR3 length is 11 residues. Trimming stripped 4 bases from V and 5 bases from J, with 8 bases between. The genes are TRBV20-1 and TRBJ2-5; no definite D call. The TCR comes from a man between 60 and 75 years old who had recovered from COVID-19. Sequenced input: peripheral blood. The CDR3 reads CSATFGETQYF. In DNA form, the CDR3 reads TGCAGTGCTACATTTGGCGAGACCCAGTACTTC.